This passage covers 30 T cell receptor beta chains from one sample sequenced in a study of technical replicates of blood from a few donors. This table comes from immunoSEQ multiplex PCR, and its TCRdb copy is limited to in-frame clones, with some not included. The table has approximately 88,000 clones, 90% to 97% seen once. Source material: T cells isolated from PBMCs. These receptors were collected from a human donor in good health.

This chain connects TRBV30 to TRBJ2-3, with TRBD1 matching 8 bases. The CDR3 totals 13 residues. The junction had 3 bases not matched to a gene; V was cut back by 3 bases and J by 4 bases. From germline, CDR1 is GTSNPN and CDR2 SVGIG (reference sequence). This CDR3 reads CAWSRQGPDTQYF. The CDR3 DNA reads TGTGCCTGGAGCCGACAGGGGCCAGATACGCAGTATTTT.

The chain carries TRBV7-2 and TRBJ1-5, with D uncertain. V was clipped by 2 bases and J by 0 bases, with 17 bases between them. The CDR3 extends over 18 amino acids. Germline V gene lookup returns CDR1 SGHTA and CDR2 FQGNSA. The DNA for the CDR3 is TGTGCCAGCAGCTTATGTTTGGGTCAGGATTATAGCAATCAGCCCCAGCATTTT. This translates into CASSLCLGQDYSNQPQHF.

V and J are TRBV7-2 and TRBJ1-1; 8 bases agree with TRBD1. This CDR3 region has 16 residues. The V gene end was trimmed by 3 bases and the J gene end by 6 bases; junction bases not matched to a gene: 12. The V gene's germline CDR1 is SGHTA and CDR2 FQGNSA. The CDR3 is CASSFRVAGGAAEAFF. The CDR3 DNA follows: TGTGCCAGCAGCTTCCGGGTGGCAGGGGGCGCGGCTGAAGCTTTCTTT. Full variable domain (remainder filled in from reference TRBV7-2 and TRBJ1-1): GAGVSQSPSNKVTEKGKDVELRCDPISGHTALYWYRQSLGQGLEFLIYFQGNSAPDKSGLPSDRFSAERTGGSVSTLTIQRTQQEDSAVYLCASSFRVAGGAAEAFFGQGTRLTVV.

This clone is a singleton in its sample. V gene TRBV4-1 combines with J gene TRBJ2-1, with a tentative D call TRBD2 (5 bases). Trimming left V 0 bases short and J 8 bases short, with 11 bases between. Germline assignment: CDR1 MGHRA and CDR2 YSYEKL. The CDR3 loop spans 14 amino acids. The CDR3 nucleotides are TGCGCCAGCAGCCAAGATCAAGCGGACTATGAGCAGTTCTTC. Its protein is CASSQDQADYEQFF.

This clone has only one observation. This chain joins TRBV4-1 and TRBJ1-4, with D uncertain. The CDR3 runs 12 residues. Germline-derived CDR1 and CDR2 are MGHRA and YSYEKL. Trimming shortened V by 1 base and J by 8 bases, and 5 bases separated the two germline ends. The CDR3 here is CASSQAFEKLFF. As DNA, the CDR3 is TGCGCCAGCAGCCAAGCTTTCGAAAAACTGTTTTTT.

This CDR3 is CASSYTGLRGYTF. Written as DNA, the CDR3 is TGTGCCAGCAGTTACACCGGCCTGAGGGGCTACACCTTC. This rearrangement joins TRBV6-6 to TRBJ1-2; D is ambiguous. Per germline, CDR1 MNHNY and CDR2 SVGAGI (reference sequence). The CDR3 runs to 13 residues. The V gene lost 2 bases and the J gene lost 8 bases, with 12 bases spanning the gap.

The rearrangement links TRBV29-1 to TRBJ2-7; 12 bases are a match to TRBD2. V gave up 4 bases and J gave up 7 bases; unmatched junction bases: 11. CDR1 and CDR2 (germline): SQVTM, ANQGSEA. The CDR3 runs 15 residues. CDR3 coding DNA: TGCAGCGTTGTACCTAGCGGGAGGGCCTATGGAGAGCAGTACTTC. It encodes CSVVPSGRAYGEQYF.

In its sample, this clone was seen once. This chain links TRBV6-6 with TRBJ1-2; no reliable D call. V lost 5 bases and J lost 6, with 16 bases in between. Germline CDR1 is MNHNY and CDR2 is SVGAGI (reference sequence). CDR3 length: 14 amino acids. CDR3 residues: CASSSGLFVDGYTF. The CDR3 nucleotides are TGTGCCAGCAGTAGCGGCCTTTTCGTTGATGGCTACACCTTC.

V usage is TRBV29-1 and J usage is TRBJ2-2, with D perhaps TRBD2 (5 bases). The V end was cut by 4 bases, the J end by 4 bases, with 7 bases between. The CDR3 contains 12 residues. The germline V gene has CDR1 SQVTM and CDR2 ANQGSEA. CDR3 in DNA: TGCAGCGTTGTGGAGGCCACCGGGGAGCTGTTTTTT. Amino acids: CSVVEATGELFF.

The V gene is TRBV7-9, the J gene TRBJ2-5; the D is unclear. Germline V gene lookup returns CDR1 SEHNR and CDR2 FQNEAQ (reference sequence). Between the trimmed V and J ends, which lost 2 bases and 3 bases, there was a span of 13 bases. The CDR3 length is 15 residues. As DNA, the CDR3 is TGTGCCAGCAGCTTAACTAACCGATGGAAAGAGACCCAGTACTTC. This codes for CASSLTNRWKETQYF.

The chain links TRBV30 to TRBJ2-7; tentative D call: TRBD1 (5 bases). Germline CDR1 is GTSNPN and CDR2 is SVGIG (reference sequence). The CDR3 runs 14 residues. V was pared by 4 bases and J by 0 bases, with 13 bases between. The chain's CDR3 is CAWNLDSTSYEQYF. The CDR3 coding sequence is TGTGCCTGGAATCTAGACAGCACCTCCTACGAGCAGTACTTC.

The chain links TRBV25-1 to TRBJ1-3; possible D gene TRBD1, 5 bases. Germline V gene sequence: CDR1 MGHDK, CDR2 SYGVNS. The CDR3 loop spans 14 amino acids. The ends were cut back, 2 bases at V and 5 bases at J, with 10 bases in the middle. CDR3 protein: CASSESRERNTIYF. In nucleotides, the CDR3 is TGTGCCAGCAGTGAAAGCAGGGAACGAAACACCATATATTTT.

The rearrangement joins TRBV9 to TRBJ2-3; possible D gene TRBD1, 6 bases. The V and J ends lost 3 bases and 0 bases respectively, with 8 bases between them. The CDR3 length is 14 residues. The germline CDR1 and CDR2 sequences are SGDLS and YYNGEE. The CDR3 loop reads CASSGDMSTDTQYF. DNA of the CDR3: TGTGCCAGCAGCGGGGACATGAGCACAGATACGCAGTATTTT.

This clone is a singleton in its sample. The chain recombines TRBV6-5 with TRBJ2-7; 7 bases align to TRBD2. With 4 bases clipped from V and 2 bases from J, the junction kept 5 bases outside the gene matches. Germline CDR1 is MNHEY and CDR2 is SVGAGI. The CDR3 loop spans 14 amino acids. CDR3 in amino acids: CASSWGEGPYEQYF. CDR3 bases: TGTGCCAGCAGTTGGGGGGAGGGCCCCTACGAGCAGTACTTC.

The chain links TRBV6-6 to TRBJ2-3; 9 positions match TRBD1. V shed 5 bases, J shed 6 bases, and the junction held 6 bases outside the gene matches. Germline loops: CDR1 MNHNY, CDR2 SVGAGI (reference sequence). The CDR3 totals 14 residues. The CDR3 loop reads CASSVPGQGDTQYF. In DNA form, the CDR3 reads TGTGCCAGCAGTGTACCGGGACAGGGTGATACGCAGTATTTT.

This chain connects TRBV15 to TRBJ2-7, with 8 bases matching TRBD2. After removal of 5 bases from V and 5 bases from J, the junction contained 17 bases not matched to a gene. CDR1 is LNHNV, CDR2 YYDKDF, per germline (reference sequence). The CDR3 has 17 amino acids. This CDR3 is CATSPFGVSGGLHEQYF. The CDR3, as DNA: TGTGCCACCAGCCCATTCGGGGTATCGGGAGGGCTCCACGAGCAGTACTTC.

The CDR3 sequence is CASSFFAAGELFF. CDR3 coding DNA: TGTGCCAGCAGCTTTTTTGCGGCCGGGGAGCTGTTTTTT. V and J are TRBV5-6 and TRBJ2-2, with D unclear. This CDR3 is built from 13 residues. Germline-derived CDR1 and CDR2 are SGHDT and YYEEEE. With 2 bases removed from V and 6 bases from J, the gap between germline ends came to 8 bases.

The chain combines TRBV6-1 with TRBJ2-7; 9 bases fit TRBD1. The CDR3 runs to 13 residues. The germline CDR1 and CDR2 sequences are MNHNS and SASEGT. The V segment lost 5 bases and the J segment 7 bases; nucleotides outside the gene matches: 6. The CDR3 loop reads CASSTWDRAEQYF. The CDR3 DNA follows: TGTGCCAGCAGTACCTGGGACAGGGCAGAGCAGTACTTC.

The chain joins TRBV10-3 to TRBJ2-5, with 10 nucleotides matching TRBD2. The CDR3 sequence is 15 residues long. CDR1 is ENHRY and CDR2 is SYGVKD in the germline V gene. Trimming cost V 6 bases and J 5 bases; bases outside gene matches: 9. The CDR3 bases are TGTGCCATCAGCCCACTCTCTAGCGGGAGTGAGACCCAGTACTTC. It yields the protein CAISPLSSGSETQYF.

The CDR3, as DNA: TGTGCCAGTAGTATGACAGGGTCGGAAAGCAATCAGCCCCAGCATTTT. Residues: CASSMTGSESNQPQHF. The gene calls are TRBV19 and TRBJ1-5; 7 nucleotides match TRBD1. This CDR3 comprises 16 residues. Germline V gene sequence: CDR1 LNHDA, CDR2 SQIVND (reference sequence). The trim removed 3 bases at V and 1 base at J, leaving 6 bases unmatched.

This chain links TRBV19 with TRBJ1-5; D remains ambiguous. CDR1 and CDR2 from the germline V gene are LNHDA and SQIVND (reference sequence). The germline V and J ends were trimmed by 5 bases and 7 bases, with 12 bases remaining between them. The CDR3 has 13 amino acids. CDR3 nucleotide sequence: TGTGCCAGTAGTGTGGAGGGCGGCCAGCCCCAGCATTTT. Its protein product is CASSVEGGQPQHF. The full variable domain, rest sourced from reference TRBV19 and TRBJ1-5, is DGGITQSPKYLFRKEGQNVTLSCEQNLNHDAMYWYRQDPGQGLRLIYYSQIVNDFQKGDIAEGYSVSREKKESFPLTVTSAQKNPTAFYLCASSVEGGQPQHFGDGTRLSIL.

For the CDR3, the DNA is TGTGCCAGCAGACAGGGCTACCAACAGTTGGTTACGCAGTATTTT. Protein sequence: CASRQGYQQLVTQYF. The chain has TRBV2 and TRBJ2-3; D may be TRBD1 (6 bases). This CDR3 has 15 amino acids. V was cut by 6 bases and J by 8 bases, with 21 bases left in between. Germline CDR1 is SNHLY and CDR2 is FYNNEI.

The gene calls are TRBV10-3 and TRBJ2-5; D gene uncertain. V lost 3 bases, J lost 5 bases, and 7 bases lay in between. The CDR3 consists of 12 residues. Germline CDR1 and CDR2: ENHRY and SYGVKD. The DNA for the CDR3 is TGTGCCATCAGTGATTTAGCCGAGACCCAGTACTTC. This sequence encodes CAISDLAETQYF.

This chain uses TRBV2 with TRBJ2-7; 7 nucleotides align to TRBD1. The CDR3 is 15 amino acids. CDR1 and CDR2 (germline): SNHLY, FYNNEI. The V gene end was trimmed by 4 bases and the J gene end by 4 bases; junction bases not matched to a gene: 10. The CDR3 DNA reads TGTGCCAGCAGTGGGCGAGGGACAGAAAGATACGAGCAGTACTTC. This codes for CASSGRGTERYEQYF.

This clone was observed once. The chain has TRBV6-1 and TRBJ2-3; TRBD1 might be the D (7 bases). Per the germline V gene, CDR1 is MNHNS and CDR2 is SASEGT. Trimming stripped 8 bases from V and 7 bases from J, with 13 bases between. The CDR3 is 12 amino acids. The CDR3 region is CASAQGGHTQYF. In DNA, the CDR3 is TGTGCCAGCGCGCAGGGGGGCCATACGCAGTATTTT.

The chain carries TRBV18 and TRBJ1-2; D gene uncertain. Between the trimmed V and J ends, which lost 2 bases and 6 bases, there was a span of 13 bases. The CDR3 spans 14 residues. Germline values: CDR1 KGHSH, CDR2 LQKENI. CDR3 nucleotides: TGTGCCAGCTCACCAGCGAGAACGGAGAATGGCTACACCTTC. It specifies CASSPARTENGYTF.

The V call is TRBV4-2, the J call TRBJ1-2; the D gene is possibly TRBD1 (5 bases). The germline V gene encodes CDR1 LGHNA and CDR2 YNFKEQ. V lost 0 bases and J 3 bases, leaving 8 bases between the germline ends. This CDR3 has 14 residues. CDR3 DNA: TGTGCCAGCAGCCAAGACAGGGAGGACTATGGCTACACCTTC. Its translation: CASSQDREDYGYTF.

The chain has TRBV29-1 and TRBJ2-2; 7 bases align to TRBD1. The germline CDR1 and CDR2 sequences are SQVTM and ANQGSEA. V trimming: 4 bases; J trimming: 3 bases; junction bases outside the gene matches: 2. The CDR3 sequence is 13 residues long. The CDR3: CSVGGQHTGELFF. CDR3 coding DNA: TGCAGCGTTGGGGGACAGCACACCGGGGAGCTGTTTTTT.

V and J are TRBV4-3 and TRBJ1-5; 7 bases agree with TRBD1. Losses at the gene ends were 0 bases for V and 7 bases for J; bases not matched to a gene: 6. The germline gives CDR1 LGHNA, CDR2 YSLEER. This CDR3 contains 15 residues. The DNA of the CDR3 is TGCGCCAGCAGCCAAGATGGGAACAGGGGCCAGCCCCAGCATTTT. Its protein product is CASSQDGNRGQPQHF.

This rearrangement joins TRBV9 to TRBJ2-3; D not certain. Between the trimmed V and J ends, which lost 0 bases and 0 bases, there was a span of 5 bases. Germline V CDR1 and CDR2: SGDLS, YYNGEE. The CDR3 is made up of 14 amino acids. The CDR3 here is CASSVGGSTDTQYF. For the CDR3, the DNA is TGTGCCAGCAGCGTAGGAGGTAGCACAGATACGCAGTATTTT. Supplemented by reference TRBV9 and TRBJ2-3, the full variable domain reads DSGVTQTPKHLITATGQRVTLRCSPRSGDLSVYWYQQSLDQGLQFLIQYYNGEERAKGNILERFSAQQFPDLHSELNLSSLELGDSALYFCASSVGGSTDTQYFGPGTRLTVL.